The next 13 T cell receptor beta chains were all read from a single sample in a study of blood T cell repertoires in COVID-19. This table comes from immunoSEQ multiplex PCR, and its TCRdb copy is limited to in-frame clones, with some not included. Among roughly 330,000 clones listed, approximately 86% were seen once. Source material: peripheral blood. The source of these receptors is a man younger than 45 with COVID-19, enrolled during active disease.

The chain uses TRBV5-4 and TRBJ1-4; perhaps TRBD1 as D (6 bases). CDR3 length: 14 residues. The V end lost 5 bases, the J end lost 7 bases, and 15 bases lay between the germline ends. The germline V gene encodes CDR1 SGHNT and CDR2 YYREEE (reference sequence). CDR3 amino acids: CASRMRGAGEKLFF. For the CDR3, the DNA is TGTGCCAGCAGAATGCGGGGGGCCGGTGAAAAACTGTTTTTT.

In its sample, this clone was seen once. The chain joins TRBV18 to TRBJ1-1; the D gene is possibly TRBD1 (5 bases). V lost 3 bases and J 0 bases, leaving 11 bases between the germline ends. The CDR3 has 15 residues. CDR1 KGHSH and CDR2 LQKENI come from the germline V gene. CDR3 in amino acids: CASSPVRGLNTEAFF. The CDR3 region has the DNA TGTGCCAGCTCACCCGTAAGGGGCCTGAACACTGAAGCTTTCTTT.

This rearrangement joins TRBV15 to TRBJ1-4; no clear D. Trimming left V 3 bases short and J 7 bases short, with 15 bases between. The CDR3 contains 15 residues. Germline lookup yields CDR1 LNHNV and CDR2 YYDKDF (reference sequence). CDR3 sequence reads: CATSREDLRGEKLFF. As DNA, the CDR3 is TGTGCCACCAGCAGGGAGGACCTCCGGGGTGAAAAACTGTTTTTT.

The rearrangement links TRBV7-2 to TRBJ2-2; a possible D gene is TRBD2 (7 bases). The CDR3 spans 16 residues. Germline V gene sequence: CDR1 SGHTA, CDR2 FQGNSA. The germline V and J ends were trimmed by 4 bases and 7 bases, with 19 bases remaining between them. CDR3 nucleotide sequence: TGTGCCAGCAGCTGGCGAGGGGGGGTCGAAATCGGGGAGCTGTTTTTT. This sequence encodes CASSWRGGVEIGELFF.

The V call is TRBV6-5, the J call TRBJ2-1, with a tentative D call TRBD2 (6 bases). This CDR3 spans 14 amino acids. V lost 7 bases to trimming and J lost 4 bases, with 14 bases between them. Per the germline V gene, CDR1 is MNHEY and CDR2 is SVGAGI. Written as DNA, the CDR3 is TGTGCCAGCAATCGCGGGACCCAATACAATGAGCAGTTCTTC. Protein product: CASNRGTQYNEQFF.

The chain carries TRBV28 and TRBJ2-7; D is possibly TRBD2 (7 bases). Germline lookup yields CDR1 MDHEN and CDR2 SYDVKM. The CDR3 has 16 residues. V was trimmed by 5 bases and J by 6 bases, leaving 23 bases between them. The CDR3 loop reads CASSPYTGRGLSEQYF. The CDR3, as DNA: TGTGCCAGCAGTCCCTACACAGGGAGGGGCCTCTCCGAGCAGTACTTC.

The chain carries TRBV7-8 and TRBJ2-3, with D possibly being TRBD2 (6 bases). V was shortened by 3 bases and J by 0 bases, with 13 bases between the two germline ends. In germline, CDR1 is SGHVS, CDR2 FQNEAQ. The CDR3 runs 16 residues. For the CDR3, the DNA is TGTGCCAGCAGCTTGCGGGGTGCCCATAGCACAGATACGCAGTATTTT. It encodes CASSLRGAHSTDTQYF. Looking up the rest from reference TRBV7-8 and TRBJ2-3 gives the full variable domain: GAGVSQSPRYKVAKRGQDVALRCDPISGHVSLFWYQQALGQGPEFLTYFQNEAQLDKSGLPSDRFFAERPEGSVSTLKIQRTQQEDSAVYLCASSLRGAHSTDTQYFGPGTRLTVL.

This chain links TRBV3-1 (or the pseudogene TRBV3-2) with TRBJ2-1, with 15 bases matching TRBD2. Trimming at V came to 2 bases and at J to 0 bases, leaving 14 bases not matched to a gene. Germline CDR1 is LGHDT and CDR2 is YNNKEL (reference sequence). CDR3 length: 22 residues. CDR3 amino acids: CASSQQEGLPGLAGGSYNEQFF. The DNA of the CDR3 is TGTGCCAGCAGCCAACAAGAAGGGTTACCGGGACTAGCGGGGGGCTCCTACAATGAGCAGTTCTTC.

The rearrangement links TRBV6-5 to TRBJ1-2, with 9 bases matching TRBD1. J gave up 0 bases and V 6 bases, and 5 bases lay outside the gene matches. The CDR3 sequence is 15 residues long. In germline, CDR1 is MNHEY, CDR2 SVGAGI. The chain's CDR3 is CASRDRGTANYGYTF. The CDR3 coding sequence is TGTGCCAGCAGGGACAGGGGCACTGCTAACTATGGCTACACCTTC.

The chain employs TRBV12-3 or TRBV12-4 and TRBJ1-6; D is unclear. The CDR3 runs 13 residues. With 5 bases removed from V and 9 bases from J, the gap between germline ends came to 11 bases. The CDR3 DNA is TGTGCCAGCAGTGTCCTCTTTAGTTCACCCCTCCACTTT. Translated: CASSVLFSSPLHF.

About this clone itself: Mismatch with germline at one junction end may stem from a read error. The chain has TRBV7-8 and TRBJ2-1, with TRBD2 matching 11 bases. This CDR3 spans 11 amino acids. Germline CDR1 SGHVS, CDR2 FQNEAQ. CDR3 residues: CASSLLAGAVF. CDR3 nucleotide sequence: TGTGCCAGCAGTTTACTAGCGGGGGCTGTCTTC.

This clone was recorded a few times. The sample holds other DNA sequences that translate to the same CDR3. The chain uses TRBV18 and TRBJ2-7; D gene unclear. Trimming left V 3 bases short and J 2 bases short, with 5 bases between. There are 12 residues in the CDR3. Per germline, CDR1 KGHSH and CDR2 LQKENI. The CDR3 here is CASSPGPYEQYF. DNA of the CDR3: TGTGCCAGCTCACCTGGCCCCTACGAGCAGTACTTC.

The CDR3 region is CATSDIYSNQPQHF. The CDR3 nucleotides are TGTGCCACCAGTGATATCTATAGCAATCAGCCCCAGCATTTT. The V gene is TRBV24-1, the J gene TRBJ1-5; D gene uncertain. This CDR3 contains 14 residues. Looked up from germline, CDR1 is KGHDR and CDR2 is SFDVKD. V lost 3 bases and J lost 0, with 5 bases in between.